The 19 T cell receptor beta chains below come from one sample, sequenced in a study of T cell responses to AZD1222 COVID-19 vaccine. Sequenced by immunoSEQ multiplex PCR; TCRdb stores in-frame clones only, minus some. Of under 150,000 clones detected, about 90% appear once; the ten largest clones hold under 2%. The specimen was peripheral blood, collected 28 days after the second AZD1222 dose. The receptors shown here come from an adult who received the AZD1222 COVID-19 vaccine.

The chain has TRBV10-3 and TRBJ1-4; D is perhaps TRBD1 (5 bases). CDR3 length: 14 amino acids. Trimming left V 2 bases short and J 8 bases short, with 12 bases between. Germline lookup yields CDR1 ENHRY and CDR2 SYGVKD. Written as DNA, the CDR3 is TGTGCCATCAGTGAGGGGGGGTTCGGAGAAAAACTGTTTTTT. Translating gives CAISEGGFGEKLFF.

The J gene is TRBJ1-1, the V gene TRBV7-2; tentative D call: TRBD1 (5 bases). Trimming took off 1 base at V and 4 bases at J, with 16 bases between the two ends. CDR1 is SGHTA, CDR2 FQGNSA, per germline. The CDR3 consists of 16 residues. The CDR3 nucleotides read TGTGCCAGCAGCTTAGTCGGCCTCAGGGAGGGCACTGAAGCTTTCTTT. Amino acids: CASSLVGLREGTEAFF.

CDR3 sequence reads: CASSYGRAGNEQFF. Written as DNA, the CDR3 is TGTGCCAGCAGTTACGGGAGAGCGGGCAATGAGCAGTTCTTC. V and J are TRBV6-2 or TRBV6-3 and TRBJ2-1, with D tentatively TRBD2 (6 bases). From germline, CDR1 is MNHEY and CDR2 SVGEGT. The CDR3 is 14 amino acids. V lost 2 bases and J lost 6, with 11 bases in between.

The V gene is TRBV11-2, the J gene TRBJ1-2, with D tentatively TRBD1 (5 bases). Germline CDR1 reads SGHAT; CDR2 reads FQNNGV. The CDR3 has 13 amino acids. The V end lost 7 bases, the J end lost 6 bases, and 15 bases lay between the germline ends. The CDR3 sequence: CASTGGGMDGYTF. CDR3 coding DNA: TGTGCCAGCACCGGCGGGGGTATGGATGGCTACACCTTC.

CDR3 region: CAISLPRGRVGNEQFF. CDR3 DNA: TGTGCCATCAGCCTCCCCCGCGGGAGGGTGGGGAATGAGCAGTTCTTC. This chain connects TRBV10-3 to TRBJ2-1; TRBD2 aligns across 9 bases. The CDR3 contains 16 residues. The V gene end was trimmed by 6 bases and the J gene end by 7 bases; junction bases not matched to a gene: 13. Germline V lookup: CDR1 ENHRY, CDR2 SYGVKD.

The rearrangement joins TRBV18 to TRBJ2-1, with 9 bases lining up with TRBD1. This CDR3 is 15 amino acids long. Per germline, CDR1 KGHSH and CDR2 LQKENI. J lost 9 bases, V lost 4 bases, and 10 bases had no gene match. In DNA, the CDR3 is TGTGCCAGCTCACGCCGGGACAGGGAGTATCCTGAGCAGTTCTTC. This encodes CASSRRDREYPEQFF.

This chain joins TRBV9 and TRBJ1-1; D not resolved. The CDR3 has 14 residues. Germline V CDR1 and CDR2: SGDLS, YYNGEE. V was clipped by 2 bases and J by 4 bases, with 12 bases between them. CDR3 nucleotide sequence: TGTGCCAGCAGCGTGAATGACTGGAGCACTGAAGCTTTCTTT. Translating it yields CASSVNDWSTEAFF.

The chain combines TRBV10-3 with TRBJ2-1; D may be TRBD1 (6 bases). This CDR3 spans 17 amino acids. Germline V gene data show CDR1 as ENHRY and CDR2 as SYGVKD. Trimming pared 4 bases from V and 0 bases from J, leaving 16 bases between. CDR3 region: CAISVEIGQSSYNEQFF. In DNA, the CDR3 is TGTGCCATCAGTGTAGAAATAGGACAGAGCTCCTACAATGAGCAGTTCTTC.

The chain links TRBV12-3 or TRBV12-4 to TRBJ2-2; D gene uncertain. Trimming removed 1 base at V and 6 bases at J, with 6 bases between. The CDR3 is 13 amino acids. CDR3 protein: CASSLVWAGELFF. DNA for the CDR3: TGTGCCAGCAGTTTAGTTTGGGCCGGGGAGCTGTTTTTT.

The V call is TRBV11-1, the J call TRBJ1-1, with a weak D call TRBD1 (6 bases). The CDR3 extends over 14 amino acids. Germline loops: CDR1 SGHAT, CDR2 FQDESV (reference sequence). V shed 5 bases and J shed 3 bases, with 13 bases lying between them. The CDR3: CASSPTGPYTEAFF. The CDR3 coding sequence is TGTGCCAGCAGCCCCACAGGGCCTTACACTGAAGCTTTCTTT.

This clone has a single count. The rearrangement joins TRBV6-1 to TRBJ1-2, with no clear D. V lost 0 bases, J lost 8 bases, and 10 bases lay in between. CDR1 is MNHNS and CDR2 is SASEGT in the germline V gene. The CDR3 is 13 residues long. The CDR3 protein is CASSEALLRGYTF. The CDR3 nucleotides read TGTGCCAGCAGTGAAGCGCTTCTTAGGGGCTACACCTTC.

The CDR3 region is CSAGTGPGNTIYF. The CDR3 coding sequence is TGCAGCGCCGGGACAGGGCCTGGAAACACCATATATTTT. This chain links TRBV29-1 with TRBJ1-3, with 9 bases lining up with TRBD1. The germline CDR1 and CDR2 sequences are SQVTM and ANQGSEA. V lost 7 bases to trimming and J lost 2 bases; unmatched junction nucleotides: 3. This CDR3 region has 13 residues. Full variable domain (outside the CDR3, taken from reference TRBV29-1 and TRBJ1-3): SAVISQKPSRDICQRGTSLTIQCQVDSQVTMMFWYRQQPGQSLTLIATANQGSEATYESGFVIDKFPISRPNLTFSTLTVSNMSPEDSSIYLCSAGTGPGNTIYFGEGSWLTVV.

This clone was seen only once. V usage is TRBV11-3 and J usage is TRBJ1-1, with 7 bases aligning to TRBD1. Germline trimming cut 5 bases from V and 7 bases from J; bases unmatched to any gene: 4. Germline loops: CDR1 SGHNT, CDR2 YENEEA. CDR3 length equals 12 residues. This chain's CDR3 is CASSRDRVEAFF. CDR3 nucleotide sequence: TGTGCCAGCAGCCGCGACAGGGTTGAAGCTTTCTTT.

The genes are TRBV7-9 and TRBJ2-3; 11 bases are shared with TRBD2. V shed 6 bases, J shed 6 bases, and the junction held 5 bases outside the gene matches. The germline V gene encodes CDR1 SEHNR and CDR2 FQNEAQ (reference sequence). CDR3 length equals 14 residues. The CDR3 DNA reads TGTGCCAGCAGTTCCCGGACTAGCGGGGATACGCAGTATTTT. Translated, it gives CASSSRTSGDTQYF.

The chain links TRBV7-2 to TRBJ1-4; possible D gene TRBD1, 6 bases. CDR3 length: 16 residues. The V end lost 1 base, the J end lost 10 bases, and 19 bases lay between the germline ends. CDR1 and CDR2 (germline): SGHTA, FQGNSA. The CDR3 here is CASSLGRIMIGGKLFF. As DNA, the CDR3 is TGTGCCAGCAGCTTAGGCAGAATAATGATAGGGGGAAAACTGTTTTTT.

The chain uses TRBV9 and TRBJ1-1; D unresolved. CDR1 and CDR2 (germline): SGDLS, YYNGEE. This CDR3 has 13 residues. V lost 3 bases to trimming and J lost 2 bases, with 8 bases between them. The CDR3 sequence is CASSAAVNTEAFF. DNA for the CDR3: TGTGCCAGCAGCGCCGCCGTCAACACTGAAGCTTTCTTT.

The chain couples TRBV18 to TRBJ1-5; tentatively, D is TRBD1 (5 bases). Germline CDR1 and CDR2: KGHSH and LQKENI. The V end lost 4 bases, the J end lost 0 bases, and 19 bases lay between the germline ends. The CDR3 has 18 residues. This chain's CDR3 is CASSHGGPSDYSNQPQHF. DNA for the CDR3: TGTGCCAGCTCACATGGGGGACCGTCCGATTATAGCAATCAGCCCCAGCATTTT.

V is TRBV6-2 or TRBV6-3 and J is TRBJ2-7, with TRBD2 matching 10 bases. This CDR3 is built from 15 residues. J lost 5 bases, V lost 5 bases, and 9 bases had no gene match. Germline V CDR1 and CDR2: MNHEY, SVGEGT. In DNA form, the CDR3 reads TGTGCCAGCAGTGAGGGGGGCGGGACTAGCGACGAGCAGTACGTC. It is translated as CASSEGGGTSDEQYV.

This chain links TRBV7-2 with TRBJ2-5, with 9 bases fitting TRBD1. The junction had 7 bases not matched to a gene; V was cut back by 3 bases and J by 5 bases. The CDR3 length is 15 residues. Germline V gene sequence: CDR1 SGHTA, CDR2 FQGNSA. This chain's CDR3 is CASSFNRGLGETQYF. CDR3 nucleotide sequence: TGTGCCAGCAGCTTCAACAGGGGGCTGGGTGAGACCCAGTACTTC.